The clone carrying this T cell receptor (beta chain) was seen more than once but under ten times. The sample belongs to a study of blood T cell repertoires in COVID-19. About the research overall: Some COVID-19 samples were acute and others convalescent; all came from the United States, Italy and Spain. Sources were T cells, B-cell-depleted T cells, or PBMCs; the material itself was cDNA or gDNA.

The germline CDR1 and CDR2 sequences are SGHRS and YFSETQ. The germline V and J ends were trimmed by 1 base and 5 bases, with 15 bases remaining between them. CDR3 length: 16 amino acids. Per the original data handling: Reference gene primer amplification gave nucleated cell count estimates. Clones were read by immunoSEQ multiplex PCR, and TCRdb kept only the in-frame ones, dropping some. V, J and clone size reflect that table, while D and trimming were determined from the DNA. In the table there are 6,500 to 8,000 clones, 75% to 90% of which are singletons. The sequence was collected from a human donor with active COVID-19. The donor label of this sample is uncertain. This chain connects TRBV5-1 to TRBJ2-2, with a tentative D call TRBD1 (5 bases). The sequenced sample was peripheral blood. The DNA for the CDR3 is TGCGCCAGCAGCTTGCAAGGGCAGGGATTTACCGGGGAGCTGTTTTTT. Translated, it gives CASSLQGQGFTGELFF.